These 14 T cell receptor beta chains were all obtained from the same sample, sequenced in a study of cytomegalovirus exposure and HLA in healthy donors. The assay was immunoSEQ multiplex PCR, and TCRdb's table has in-frame clones only and misses some. This sample has about 110,000 clones, with roughly 90% found just once. The material sequenced was PBMCs. The receptor set was obtained from a woman younger than 30 in good health and CMV-seronegative.

V usage is TRBV18 and J usage is TRBJ2-7; weak D call: TRBD2 (6 bases). The CDR3 loop spans 15 amino acids. V was clipped by 6 bases and J by 4 bases, with 19 bases between them. Germline V gene sequence: CDR1 KGHSH, CDR2 LQKENI. The CDR3 nucleotides are TGTGCCAGCTCCACGACGGAGGGTGCTGTATACGAGCAGTACTTC. Its protein product is CASSTTEGAVYEQYF. Complete variable domain (other parts from reference TRBV18 and TRBJ2-7): NAGVMQNPRHLVRRRGQEARLRCSPMKGHSHVYWYRQLPEEGLKFMVYLQKENIIDESGMPKERFSAEFPKEGPSILRIQQVVRGDSAAYFCASSTTEGAVYEQYFGPGTRLTVT.

The CDR3 region has the DNA TGTGCCAGCAGCTCCGGACAGGGCTACGAGCAGTACTTC. Amino acids: CASSSGQGYEQYF. The V and J genes are TRBV27 and TRBJ2-7, with 8 bases that match TRBD1. Trimming cost V 6 bases and J 3 bases; bases outside gene matches: 4. The germline V gene encodes CDR1 MNHEY and CDR2 SMNVEV (reference sequence). The CDR3 has 13 amino acids.

The chain is built from TRBV18 and TRBJ2-1; possibly TRBD2 for D (6 bases). CDR1 and CDR2 from the germline V gene are KGHSH and LQKENI. The CDR3 extends over 13 amino acids. V was clipped by 6 bases and J by 3 bases, with 9 bases between them. CDR3 nucleotide sequence: TGTGCCAGCTCTCTTAGCGGCTACAATGAGCAGTTCTTC. It specifies CASSLSGYNEQFF.

The rearrangement joins TRBV27 to TRBJ2-7; no clear D gene. Trimming shortened V by 0 bases and J by 1 base, and 7 bases separated the two germline ends. Germline V gene data show CDR1 as MNHEY and CDR2 as SMNVEV (reference sequence). The CDR3 contains 14 residues. CDR3 sequence: CASSLSPESYEQYF. In nucleotides, the CDR3 is TGTGCCAGCAGTTTATCTCCAGAATCCTACGAGCAGTACTTC.

The chain links TRBV15 to TRBJ2-2; 9 positions match TRBD1. The ends lost 0 bases at V and 5 bases at J; junction bases unmatched: 4. The germline CDR1 and CDR2 sequences are LNHNV and YYDKDF (reference sequence). The CDR3 is 16 residues long. In nucleotides, the CDR3 is TGTGCCACCAGCAGAGATCCGGGACAGGGTACCGGGGAGCTGTTTTTT. As protein: CATSRDPGQGTGELFF.

The chain is built from TRBV5-4 and TRBJ2-7, with 9 bases that match TRBD2. The CDR3 is 15 amino acids. Trimming took 4 bases from V and 1 from J; bases not matched to a gene: 6. Germline V lookup: CDR1 SGHNT, CDR2 YYREEE (reference sequence). In DNA, the CDR3 is TGTGCCAGCAGCCCTGGGACTAGCCCATCCTACGAGCAGTACTTC. Translating it yields CASSPGTSPSYEQYF.

Note on this clone: The junction does not match germline at one end; this may be a read error. The chain links TRBV30 to TRBJ2-2, with 7 bases aligning to TRBD1. The germline CDR1 and CDR2 sequences are GTSNPN and SVGIG (reference sequence). The CDR3 sequence is 11 residues long. In DNA, the CDR3 is TGTGCCTGGAGTTCGACCGGGACAGCCGTTTTT. Translation: CAWSSTGTAVF.

This chain connects TRBV28 to TRBJ2-7, with D possibly matching TRBD2 (5 bases). Germline lookup yields CDR1 MDHEN and CDR2 SYDVKM. V lost 6 bases and J 3 bases, leaving 15 bases between the germline ends. The CDR3 is 14 residues long. For the CDR3, the DNA is TGTGCCAGCAGCACCAGAAGGAGGAACTACGAGCAGTACTTC. Translation gives CASSTRRRNYEQYF.

The rearrangement links TRBV21-1 to TRBJ1-3; the table's D call, TRBD1, was not checked against the DNA. TRBV21-1 is termed a pseudogene. The CDR3 contains 16 residues. DNA of the CDR3: TGTGCCAGCACCGTGACAAACACCTCAGCTGGAAACACCATATATTTT. This translates into CASTVTNTSAGNTIYF.

The genes are TRBV29-1 and TRBJ2-1; 9 positions agree with TRBD1. The CDR3 length is 12 residues. Germline assignment: CDR1 SQVTM and CDR2 ANQGSEA. CDR3 bases: TGCGGGGGGGGGACAGGGTACAATGAGCAGTTCTTC. Protein: CGGGTGYNEQFF.

The V gene is TRBV10-3, the J gene TRBJ2-3; TRBD1 agrees at 11 bases. V trimming: 8 bases; J trimming: 2 bases; junction bases outside the gene matches: 6. Germline-derived CDR1 and CDR2 are ENHRY and SYGVKD. CDR3 length: 15 residues. The CDR3 reads CAILRGQGDTDTQYF. The CDR3 bases are TGTGCCATCCTAAGGGGACAGGGGGACACAGATACGCAGTATTTT.

The gene calls are TRBV7-6 and TRBJ2-1; D is perhaps TRBD2 (6 bases). This CDR3 spans 15 amino acids. Germline V lookup: CDR1 SGHVS, CDR2 FNYEAQ. V shed 3 bases and J shed 4 bases, with 13 bases lying between them. The CDR3 DNA reads as TGTGCCAGCAGCTTCCTCGCGGGGATATACAATGAGCAGTTCTTC. Amino acid sequence: CASSFLAGIYNEQFF.

In its sample, this clone was seen a few times. CDR3 amino acids: CASSLLTPGQPQHF. CDR3 bases: TGTGCCAGCAGTTTATTAACCCCCGGTCAGCCCCAGCATTTT. This sequence joins TRBV28 and TRBJ1-5; D is unresolved. CDR1 is MDHEN, CDR2 SYDVKM, per germline. This CDR3 has 14 residues. Trimming shortened V by 1 base and J by 6 bases, and 10 bases separated the two germline ends. Based on the CDR3 plus reference TRBV28 and TRBJ1-5, the full variable domain is DVKVTQSSRYLVKRTGEKVFLECVQDMDHENMFWYRQDPGLGLRLIYFSYDVKMKEKGDIPEGYSVSREKKERFSLILESASTNQTSMYLCASSLLTPGQPQHFGDGTRLSIL.

As concerns this clone: This same CDR3 is encoded by further DNA sequences in the sample. This rearrangement joins TRBV9 to TRBJ2-7; possible D gene TRBD1, 6 bases. The germline V gene has CDR1 SGDLS and CDR2 YYNGEE. V lost 0 bases and J lost 4, with 11 bases in between. The CDR3 has 14 residues. The CDR3 sequence is CASSVGGGTYEQYF. The CDR3 bases are TGTGCCAGCAGCGTAGGAGGGGGAACGTACGAGCAGTACTTC.